This note documents a single T cell receptor beta chain sequence. Its antigen is undetermined. The time point was: blood from clinic visit 5 months post-surgery; TSC patient then seizure free. Only cases whose brain tissue showed the highest T cell transcript signatures were sequenced. The CDR3 covers 14 residues. CDR1 is MGHRA and CDR2 is YSYEKL in the germline V gene. The V gene lost 0 bases and the J gene lost 3 bases, with 9 bases spanning the gap. The record originates from a study of brain T cells in children with intractable seizures. Study-level results: HCMV serostatus was not known, and viral specificity came from CDR3 similarity only.

The table came from immunoSEQ multiplex PCR; TCRdb's copy has only in-frame clones and leaves some out. The sample holds about 320,000 clones, 93% seen once. The input for sequencing was peripheral blood, taken roughly 5 months after surgery. The chain links TRBV4-1 to TRBJ2-7, with a possible D match to TRBD2 (5 bases). The source is a boy under two years old with tuberous sclerosis and intractable seizures. The DNA of the CDR3 is TGCGCCAGCAGCCAAGATGAGGGCCTCTACGAGCAGTACTTC. Translation: CASSQDEGLYEQYF.